A single sample gave rise to the 12 T cell receptor beta chains below, sequenced in a study of blood T cell repertoires in COVID-19. The repertoire was sequenced with immunoSEQ multiplex PCR; TCRdb's copy has only in-frame clones and lacks some. The sample carries about 330,000 clones, roughly 88% recorded once. The specimen sequenced was peripheral blood. These TCRs come from a woman aged 45-59 years with acute or convalescent COVID-19.

The rearrangement uses TRBV25-1 and TRBJ2-2, with TRBD1 matching over 10 bases. The CDR3 contains 15 residues. V was clipped by 5 bases and J by 6 bases; unmatched bases: 6. In germline, CDR1 is MGHDK, CDR2 SYGVNS. The DNA for the CDR3 is TGTGCCAGCAGTCCGCGGACAGGGGGACCCGGGGAGCTGTTTTTT. The encoded protein is CASSPRTGGPGELFF.

The chain couples TRBV7-3 to TRBJ2-6; 7 nucleotides align to TRBD1. The CDR3 has 19 amino acids. CDR1 and CDR2 (germline): SGHTA, FQGTGA. Trimming cost V 4 bases and J 0 bases; bases outside gene matches: 12. CDR3 nucleotides: TGTGCCAGCAGCTCGCGACAGGGTTTGTTGCCCTCTGGGGCCAACGTCCTGACTTTC. As protein: CASSSRQGLLPSGANVLTF. Looking up the rest from reference TRBV7-3 and TRBJ2-6 gives the full variable domain: GAGVSQTPSNKVTEKGKYVELRCDPISGHTALYWYRQSLGQGPEFLIYFQGTGAADDSGLPNDRFFAVRPEGSVSTLKIQRTERGDSAVYLCASSSRQGLLPSGANVLTFGAGSRLTVL.

The rearrangement uses TRBV3-1 (or the pseudogene TRBV3-2) and TRBJ2-7; TRBD2 aligns across 7 bases. The CDR3 totals 15 residues. J lost 2 bases, V lost 2 bases, and 6 bases had no gene match. CDR1 is LGHDT and CDR2 is YNNKEL in the germline V gene (reference sequence). CDR3 loop: CASSQRREGPYEQYF. CDR3 sequence (DNA): TGTGCCAGCAGCCAAAGGAGGGAGGGCCCCTACGAGCAGTACTTC.

The chain couples TRBV4-1 to TRBJ2-3; 8 positions match TRBD2. The germline CDR1 and CDR2 sequences are MGHRA and YSYEKL. J was trimmed by 2 bases and V by 1 base; bases with no gene match: 5. The length of the CDR3 is 16 residues. The CDR3 DNA sequence: TGCGCCAGCAGCCAAGGGACTAGCTCCGTCACAGATACGCAGTATTTT. It is translated as CASSQGTSSVTDTQYF.

This sequence joins TRBV18 and TRBJ2-3; D is uncertain. V was shortened by 5 bases and J by 5 bases, with 11 bases between the two germline ends. CDR3 length equals 13 residues. From germline, CDR1 is KGHSH and CDR2 LQKENI. CDR3 residues: CASSLTDGDTQYF. CDR3 DNA sequence: TGTGCCAGCTCATTGACTGACGGAGATACGCAGTATTTT.

This clone was picked up one time. This rearrangement joins TRBV6-2 or TRBV6-3 to TRBJ2-5; tentative D call: TRBD2 (5 bases). This CDR3 has 15 amino acids. Deletions cut 2 bases from V and 2 bases from J, with 12 bases between. CDR1 and CDR2 from the germline V gene are MNHEY and SVGEGT. CDR3 residues: CASSYVSREQETQYF. The CDR3 nucleotides read TGTGCCAGCAGTTACGTATCACGGGAACAAGAGACCCAGTACTTC.

V and J are TRBV9 and TRBJ1-5; 10 bases map to TRBD1. The trim removed 2 bases at V and 2 bases at J, leaving 1 base unmatched. CDR1 is SGDLS and CDR2 is YYNGEE in the germline V gene. The CDR3 has 15 amino acids. DNA for the CDR3: TGTGCCAGCAGCGTCGGGACAGGGGGCAATCAGCCCCAGCATTTT. Amino acid sequence: CASSVGTGGNQPQHF.

Only a few counts were recorded for this clone. This chain links TRBV6-5 with TRBJ1-1, with 9 bases aligning to TRBD1. The ends lost 6 bases at V and 3 bases at J; junction bases unmatched: 5. This CDR3 is built from 14 residues. In germline, CDR1 is MNHEY, CDR2 SVGAGI. As DNA, the CDR3 is TGTGCCAGCAGAAGCCGGGACAGGGACACTGAAGCTTTCTTT. Translation gives CASRSRDRDTEAFF.

The chain combines TRBV6-2 or TRBV6-3 with TRBJ1-5; 9 bases align to TRBD1. Germline loops: CDR1 MNHEY, CDR2 SVGEGT. The CDR3 has 17 amino acids. The ends lost 2 bases at V and 4 bases at J; junction bases unmatched: 9. This CDR3 is CASSYLYSGQGNQPQHF. CDR3 nucleotides: TGTGCCAGCAGTTACCTGTACTCGGGACAGGGAAATCAGCCCCAGCATTTT.

The count of this clone is one. The chain uses TRBV5-1 and TRBJ2-3, with 8 nucleotides matching TRBD1. This CDR3 comprises 15 residues. Germline V gene lookup returns CDR1 SGHRS and CDR2 YFSETQ. J was trimmed by 3 bases and V by 4 bases; bases with no gene match: 7. CDR3 protein: CASSRTGIDTDTQYF. As DNA, the CDR3 is TGCGCCAGCAGCCGGACAGGGATTGATACAGATACGCAGTATTTT.

This clone came up once. The rearrangement links TRBV6-2 or TRBV6-3 to TRBJ2-1, with 15 nucleotides matching TRBD2. The V segment lost 6 bases and the J segment 2 bases; nucleotides outside the gene matches: 8. This CDR3 has 18 amino acids. CDR1 and CDR2 from the germline V gene are MNHEY and SVGEGT. CDR3 coding DNA: TGTGCCAGCAGCCCGGGACTAGCGGGAGGCCCACCCTACAATGAGCAGTTCTTC. Protein product: CASSPGLAGGPPYNEQFF.

About this clone: One end of the junction is discordant with germline, which a read error may explain. The chain links TRBV7-7 to TRBJ2-1, with TRBD1 matching 7 bases. The CDR3 is 15 residues long. The germline gives CDR1 SSHAT, CDR2 FNYEAQ (reference sequence). The CDR3 reads CASSRDRVQVNEQFF. CDR3 DNA sequence: TGTGCTAGCAGCCGGGACAGAGTACAGGTCAATGAGCAGTTCTTC. Full variable domain (remainder filled in from reference TRBV7-7 and TRBJ2-1): GAGVSQSPRYKVTKRGQDVTLRCDPISSHATLYWYQQALGQGPEFLTYFNYEAQPDKSGLPSDRFSAERPEGSISTLTIQRTEQRDSAMYRCASSRDRVQVNEQFFGPGTRLTVL.